This T cell receptor beta chain was captured in a study of spatial heterogeneity in lung cancer. Noted time point: blood at routine non-recurrence follow-up after resection. The authors sequenced whole RNA from tumor, nontumor lung or frozen PBMC without sorting. TCR cDNA molecules each had a unique molecular identifier. MiXCR, run by TCRdb on the 5' RACE reads, gives a single entry per CDR3 protein. The sample contains roughly 99,000 distinct CDR3 sequences, approximately 19% of which appear only once. The study, taken as a whole, reports: Whereas they appeared in blood less at follow-up, ubiquitous expanded tumor TCRs appeared there more at resection.

As for this clonotype: Its antigen remains unidentified.

The V gene's germline CDR1 is SQVTM and CDR2 ANQGSEA. J lost 6 bases, V lost 1 base, and 8 bases had no gene match. This CDR3 region has 15 residues. The sample consisted of PBMCs, taken at follow-up. This receptor was identified in a male donor with early-stage non-small cell lung cancer. This chain links TRBV29-1 with TRBJ2-1; 8 bases agree with TRBD1. For the CDR3, the DNA is TGCAGCGTTGAAGGGGACGGACAGGGAGGCAATGAGCAGTTCTTC. It is translated as CSVEGDGQGGNEQFF.